The 30 T cell receptor beta chains given below trace back to one sample, sequenced in a study of early T cells in non-severe SARS-CoV-2 infection. TCRdb re-analysed the 5' RACE reads in MiXCR, keeping a single row per CDR3 protein. The table shows 60,000 to 75,000 distinct CDR3 sequences, with more than 10% occurring only once. Sequenced input: whole blood. These receptors all come from an adult who was a healthcare worker with PCR-confirmed SARS-CoV-2 infection or an uninfected control (not recorded which).

This CDR3 is CATSELDTGFHF. The CDR3 DNA is TGTGCCACCAGTGAGCTGGACACAGGATTCCACTTT. This sequence joins TRBV24-1 and TRBJ1-6, with a tentative D call TRBD1 (5 bases). Per germline, CDR1 KGHDR and CDR2 SFDVKD. This CDR3 is built from 12 residues. V was clipped by 4 bases and J by 17 bases, with 14 bases between them.

The chain recombines TRBV7-9 with TRBJ2-4; 11 nucleotides agree with TRBD1. With V trimmed by 4 bases and J by 9 bases, 5 bases remained unmatched. This CDR3 has 14 amino acids. Germline loops: CDR1 SEHNR, CDR2 FQNEAQ (reference sequence). The CDR3 DNA is TGTGCCAGCAGCTCCGGACAGGGGGCAGGCATTCAGTACTTC. It is translated as CASSSGQGAGIQYF. Full variable domain (rest looked up from reference TRBV7-9 and TRBJ2-4): DTGVSQNPRHKITKRGQNVTFRCDPISEHNRLYWYRQTLGQGPEFLTYFQNEAQLEKSRLLSDRFSAERPKGSFSTLEIQRTEQGDSAMYLCASSSGQGAGIQYFGAGTRLSVL.

This chain joins TRBV7-2 and TRBJ2-1; D gene unclear. The CDR3 extends over 12 amino acids. The ends were cut back, 5 bases at V and 7 bases at J, with 9 bases in the middle. CDR1 and CDR2 from the germline V gene are SGHTA and FQGNSA. CDR3 residues: CASSRGGNEQFF. The CDR3 DNA follows: TGTGCCAGCAGCAGAGGTGGAAATGAGCAGTTCTTC. The full variable domain, rest sourced from reference TRBV7-2 and TRBJ2-1, is GAGVSQSPSNKVTEKGKDVELRCDPISGHTALYWYRQSLGQGLEFLIYFQGNSAPDKSGLPSDRFSAERTGGSVSTLTIQRTQQEDSAVYLCASSRGGNEQFFGPGTRLTVL.

V and J are TRBV5-1 and TRBJ1-5; possible D gene TRBD1, 5 bases. CDR1 and CDR2 from the germline V gene are SGHRS and YFSETQ. V was pared by 4 bases and J by 7 bases, with 12 bases between. CDR3 length: 13 amino acids. The CDR3 sequence is CASSRVGEQPQHF. DNA for the CDR3: TGCGCCAGCAGCCGGGTAGGGGAACAGCCCCAGCATTTT.

This clonotype was seen a handful of times. V usage is TRBV12-3 or TRBV12-4 and J usage is TRBJ1-1, with D hard to call. Deletions cut 10 bases from V and 1 base from J, with 13 bases between. The CDR3 is 13 residues long. CDR3 sequence (DNA): TGTGCCACCCTTAGAGAGGGGAACACTGAAGCTTTCTTT. Translated: CATLREGNTEAFF.

This clonotype was found a few times. The CDR3 loop is CASSYVLAGGLYEQYF. In DNA, the CDR3 is TGTGCCAGCAGTTACGTCCTAGCGGGGGGGTTGTACGAGCAGTACTTC. The rearrangement joins TRBV6-6 to TRBJ2-7; TRBD2 matches 12 bases. Germline V lookup: CDR1 MNHNY, CDR2 SVGAGI (reference sequence). J gave up 4 bases and V 2 bases, and 6 bases lay outside the gene matches. This CDR3 contains 16 residues.

This clonotype appeared a few times. This chain uses TRBV29-1 with TRBJ1-1; D perhaps matches TRBD1 (6 bases). The CDR3 runs 15 residues. Trimming took 2 bases from V and 1 from J, leaving 14 bases between them. Germline V gene sequence: CDR1 SQVTM, CDR2 ANQGSEA. The CDR3 DNA sequence: TGCAGCGTTGAACTTGTACAGGGACCGAACACTGAAGCTTTCTTT. Its protein product is CSVELVQGPNTEAFF.

The chain carries TRBV11-2 and TRBJ2-2; D perhaps matches TRBD2 (6 bases). V was pared by 5 bases and J by 0 bases, with 13 bases between. This CDR3 comprises 16 residues. The germline V gene has CDR1 SGHAT and CDR2 FQNNGV. The CDR3 coding sequence is TGTGCCAGCAGCCGCTCCGGGACTTCGAACACCGGGGAGCTGTTTTTT. Protein sequence: CASSRSGTSNTGELFF.

This clonotype was observed a few times. The chain links TRBV29-1 to TRBJ2-3; perhaps TRBD2 as D (5 bases). This CDR3 is built from 12 residues. V was cut by 7 bases and J by 5 bases, with 13 bases left in between. Per the germline V gene, CDR1 is SQVTM and CDR2 is ANQGSEA. CDR3 loop: CSARGLLDTQYF. The CDR3 DNA reads TGCAGCGCCCGTGGACTGTTAGATACGCAGTATTTT.

This clonotype was observed a handful of times. The chain uses TRBV6-6 and TRBJ1-2; the match to TRBD1 covers 12 bases. The CDR3 has 18 residues. The germline V gene encodes CDR1 MNHNY and CDR2 SVGAGI (reference sequence). V was pared by 0 bases and J by 3 bases, with 8 bases of the junction left unmatched. This chain's CDR3 is CASSYSSGTGGADYGYTF. CDR3 sequence (DNA): TGTGCCAGCAGTTACTCTTCCGGGACAGGGGGCGCGGACTATGGCTACACCTTC.

This clonotype was observed a few times. The gene calls are TRBV30 and TRBJ2-7, with D possibly TRBD2 on 6 matching bases. Germline V lookup: CDR1 GTSNPN, CDR2 SVGIG (reference sequence). The ends were cut back, 3 bases at V and 2 bases at J, with 20 bases in the middle. There are 16 residues in the CDR3. The chain's CDR3 is CAWSEVPRDFPYEQYF. For the CDR3, the DNA is TGTGCCTGGAGCGAGGTGCCACGGGACTTCCCCTACGAGCAGTACTTC.

This clonotype was seen a few times. The chain has TRBV29-1 and TRBJ2-4; D is possibly TRBD1 (6 bases). This CDR3 region has 12 residues. Germline V gene data show CDR1 as SQVTM and CDR2 as ANQGSEA. V was cut by 6 bases and J by 2 bases, with 8 bases left in between. CDR3 DNA sequence: TGCAGCGTCGGACAGCCCAAAAACATTCAGTACTTC. Its translation is CSVGQPKNIQYF.

The genes are TRBV9 and TRBJ1-4; maybe TRBD1 (6 bases). The CDR3 is 15 residues long. Germline assignment: CDR1 SGDLS and CDR2 YYNGEE. The V and J ends lost 4 bases and 5 bases respectively, with 15 bases between them. CDR3 protein: CASSIQQGWNEKLFF. CDR3 sequence (DNA): TGTGCCAGCAGCATTCAACAGGGCTGGAATGAAAAACTGTTTTTT.

This clonotype has ten or more counts. The chain links TRBV19 to TRBJ1-5, with no clear D. Germline V gives CDR1 LNHDA, CDR2 SQIVND (reference sequence). V dropped 2 bases and J dropped 1 base, with 9 bases sitting between them. This CDR3 is 15 amino acids long. CDR3 amino acids: CASSIFGQSNQPQHF. The DNA of the CDR3 is TGTGCCAGTAGTATATTTGGGCAGAGCAATCAGCCCCAGCATTTT.

Many counts were recorded for this clonotype. The rearrangement joins TRBV4-1 to TRBJ2-3, with 9 bases aligning to TRBD2. This CDR3 has 17 residues. J gave up 1 base and V 2 bases, and 7 bases lay outside the gene matches. Germline V gives CDR1 MGHRA, CDR2 YSYEKL. This chain's CDR3 is CASSQRAGGPGTDTQYF. The CDR3 bases are TGCGCCAGCAGCCAAAGGGCGGGAGGGCCCGGCACAGATACGCAGTATTTT.

This clonotype was found a few times. The chain combines TRBV6-5 with TRBJ2-7, with 13 bases that match TRBD2. With 6 bases clipped from V and 0 bases from J, the junction kept 2 bases outside the gene matches. The CDR3 is 15 residues long. Germline V CDR1 and CDR2: MNHEY, SVGAGI. In DNA, the CDR3 is TGTGCCAGCAGGGGGACTAGCGGGGACTCCTACGAGCAGTACTTC. Translation: CASRGTSGDSYEQYF.

This clonotype was observed many times. The chain employs TRBV3-1 and TRBJ2-3, with TRBD2 matching over 10 bases. Unmatched junction bases numbered 5, after V lost 3 bases and J lost 8 bases. CDR3 size: 14 residues. CDR1 is LGHDT, CDR2 YNNKEL, per germline (reference sequence). CDR3: CASSQELAGSTQYF. In DNA, the CDR3 is TGTGCCAGCAGCCAGGAACTAGCGGGAAGTACGCAGTATTTT.

The rearrangement joins TRBV11-3 to TRBJ1-1; a possible D gene is TRBD1 (5 bases). Trimming removed 3 bases from V and 0 bases from J, with 14 bases in between. CDR1 is SGHNT and CDR2 is YENEEA in the germline V gene. The CDR3 has 16 residues. CDR3 loop: CASSFRGGHMNTEAFF. The CDR3 nucleotides are TGTGCCAGCAGCTTTAGAGGCGGACACATGAACACTGAAGCTTTCTTT.

J is TRBJ1-1 and V is TRBV5-4, with a tentative D call TRBD1 (5 bases). CDR3 length: 17 amino acids. V lost 4 bases and J 0 bases, leaving 19 bases between the germline ends. Germline-derived CDR1 and CDR2 are SGHNT and YYREEE (reference sequence). The CDR3 DNA reads TGTGCCAGCAGCCCCTGGGGTGAGACAGACATGAACACTGAAGCTTTCTTT. The encoded protein is CASSPWGETDMNTEAFF.

This clonotype came up many times. V and J are TRBV6-5 and TRBJ2-5; no clear D gene. This CDR3 has 12 residues. With 0 bases removed from V and 7 bases from J, the gap between germline ends came to 6 bases. CDR1 and CDR2 (germline): MNHEY, SVGAGI. CDR3 sequence (DNA): TGTGCCAGCAGTTACTCGACGGGGACCCAGTACTTC. Its translation: CASSYSTGTQYF.

The chain has TRBV2 and TRBJ2-1, with D possibly being TRBD1 or TRBD2 (5 bases each). V was pared by 5 bases and J by 10 bases, with 15 bases between. The CDR3 is 13 amino acids. Germline V gives CDR1 SNHLY, CDR2 FYNNEI. The CDR3 sequence: CASSIQRGKEQFF. The CDR3, as DNA: TGTGCCAGCAGTATTCAGAGGGGTAAGGAGCAGTTCTTC.

This clonotype was seen repeatedly, ten times or more. The chain carries TRBV20-1 and TRBJ1-6, with D perhaps TRBD1 (6 bases). The germline V gene encodes CDR1 DFQATT and CDR2 SNEGSKA (reference sequence). CDR3 length: 15 amino acids. CDR3 nucleotide sequence: TGCAGCGCCCAGGGGAAAAACTCCTATAATTCACCCCTCCACTTT. Protein product: CSAQGKNSYNSPLHF.

This clonotype was counted at least ten times. The chain couples TRBV5-1 to TRBJ2-7; 8 nucleotides agree with TRBD1. CDR1 and CDR2 (germline): SGHRS, YFSETQ. The J segment lost 5 bases and the V segment lost 1 base, leaving 8 bases of the junction unmatched. CDR3 length equals 15 residues. The CDR3 loop is CASSLHRGSWNEQYF. DNA of the CDR3: TGCGCCAGCAGCTTGCACAGGGGGTCTTGGAACGAGCAGTACTTC.

This clonotype was observed a handful of times. The chain uses TRBV30 and TRBJ2-1, with D perhaps given as TRBD1 or TRBD2 (5 bases each). This CDR3 contains 14 residues. The ends were cut back, 5 bases at V and 7 bases at J, with 18 bases in the middle. In germline, CDR1 is GTSNPN, CDR2 SVGIG (reference sequence). The CDR3 DNA follows: TGTGCCTGGGACTTGAGGGGACGACTTAATGAGCAGTTCTTC. Encoded protein: CAWDLRGRLNEQFF.

This chain uses TRBV5-4 with TRBJ1-4, with 7 bases identical to TRBD1. Losses at the gene ends were 2 bases for V and 2 bases for J; bases not matched to a gene: 9. This CDR3 spans 17 amino acids. Germline-derived CDR1 and CDR2 are SGHNT and YYREEE (reference sequence). The CDR3, as DNA: TGTGCCAGCAGCTTTTACAGGGGAGGTCGGACTAATGAAAAACTGTTTTTT. Translated, it gives CASSFYRGGRTNEKLFF.

A word on this clonotype: A junction end diverges from the germline sequence, so it may reflect a read error. The rearrangement links TRBV5-4 to TRBJ1-2; 8 bases are a match to TRBD1. The CDR3 covers 15 residues. Germline V CDR1 and CDR2: SGHNT, YYREEE (reference sequence). The CDR3 nucleotides read TGTGTCAGCAGCTTGGAGGGACAGGCCATCTATGGCTACACCTTC. This codes for CVSSLEGQAIYGYTF.

This chain links TRBV20-1 with TRBJ2-1; no clear D. The V gene lost 1 base and the J gene lost 8 bases, with 15 bases spanning the gap. The CDR3 is 14 amino acids. The germline CDR1 and CDR2 sequences are DFQATT and SNEGSKA (reference sequence). The CDR3 DNA reads TGCAGTGCTAGAGCCCCGACAATTCTAGATGAGCAGTTCTTC. Translated, it gives CSARAPTILDEQFF.

The CDR3 spells CATGGAGTEAFF. The CDR3 coding sequence is TGTGCAACAGGGGGCGCGGGCACTGAAGCTTTCTTT. This chain uses TRBV12-3 or TRBV12-4 with TRBJ1-1, with TRBD1 identical over 9 bases. The CDR3 loop spans 12 amino acids.

This clonotype has ten or more counts. The chain combines TRBV27 with TRBJ1-1, with a tentative D call TRBD1 (6 bases). The V end was cut by 9 bases, the J end by 2 bases, with 13 bases between. The CDR3 spans 13 residues. Looked up from germline, CDR1 is MNHEY and CDR2 is SMNVEV (reference sequence). The CDR3 DNA follows: TGTGCCAGTAGGACAGATCTTAACACTGAAGCTTTCTTT. Protein product: CASRTDLNTEAFF.

On this clonotype itself: Mismatch with germline at one junction end may stem from a read error. The chain employs TRBV5-1 and TRBJ1-2; D is possibly TRBD1 (5 bases). Germline V gene sequence: CDR1 SGHRS, CDR2 YFSETQ. The CDR3 sequence is 15 residues long. CDR3 in amino acids: CAGSLDTISPYGYTF. DNA of the CDR3: TGCGCCGGCAGCTTGGACACGATAAGTCCATATGGCTACACCTTC.